The clone carrying this T cell receptor beta chain was observed a few times. What it binds is not known. The sample belongs to a study of CD8 T cells in ankylosing spondylitis. Using quantitative 5'-RACE with molecular barcodes, the authors made TCR beta libraries. TCRdb re-called the 5' RACE reads with MiXCR, one entry per CDR3 protein. The repertoire holds more than 150,000 distinct CDR3 sequences, with about 20% as singletons. Deletions cut 3 bases from V and 0 bases from J, with 10 bases between. The length of the CDR3 is 15 residues. CDR1 and CDR2 from the germline V gene are MNHNS and SASEGT. Broader study findings: Clones tied to disease were said to be significantly enriched in matched ankylosing spondylitis synovial fluid.

The sample was blood, either unsorted or a sorted T cell fraction (not recorded which). The rearrangement links TRBV6-1 to TRBJ2-3; D perhaps matches TRBD2 (5 bases). This TCR came from a male donor aged 5-30 years with ankylosing spondylitis or in good health (not recorded which). CDR3 nucleotides: TGTGCCAGCAGTGATCCGAGGGTTAGCACAGATACGCAGTATTTT. Translated, it gives CASSDPRVSTDTQYF.